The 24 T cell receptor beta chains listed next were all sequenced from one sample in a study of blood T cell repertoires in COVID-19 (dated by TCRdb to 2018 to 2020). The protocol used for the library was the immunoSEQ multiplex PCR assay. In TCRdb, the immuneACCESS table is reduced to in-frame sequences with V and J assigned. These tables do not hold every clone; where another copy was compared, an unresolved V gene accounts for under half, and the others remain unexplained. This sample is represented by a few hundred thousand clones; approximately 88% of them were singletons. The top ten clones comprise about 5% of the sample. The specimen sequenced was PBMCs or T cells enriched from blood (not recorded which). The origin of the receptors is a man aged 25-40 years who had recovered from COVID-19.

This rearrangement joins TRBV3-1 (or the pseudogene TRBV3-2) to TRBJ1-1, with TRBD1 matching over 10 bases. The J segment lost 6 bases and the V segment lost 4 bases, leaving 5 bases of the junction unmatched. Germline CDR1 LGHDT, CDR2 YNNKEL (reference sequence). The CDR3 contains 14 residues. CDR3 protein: CASSRQGAGAEAFF. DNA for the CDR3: TGTGCCAGCAGCCGACAGGGGGCAGGGGCTGAAGCTTTCTTT.

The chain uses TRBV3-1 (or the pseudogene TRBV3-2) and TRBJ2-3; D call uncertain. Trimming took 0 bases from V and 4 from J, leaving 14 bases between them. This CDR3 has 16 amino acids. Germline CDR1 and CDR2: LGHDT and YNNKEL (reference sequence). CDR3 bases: TGTGCCAGCAGCCAAGATGGCCCGTTTGCTCCAGATACGCAGTATTTT. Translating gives CASSQDGPFAPDTQYF.

The CDR3 nucleotides are TGTGCCAGCAGCTTATTCTCAGCGGGGGTGAACACAGATACGCAGTATTTT. It translates to CASSLFSAGVNTDTQYF. The chain uses TRBV11-2 and TRBJ2-3; 8 nucleotides line up with TRBD2. Germline loops: CDR1 SGHAT, CDR2 FQNNGV. The CDR3 covers 17 residues. J lost 2 bases, V lost 2 bases, and 9 bases had no gene match.

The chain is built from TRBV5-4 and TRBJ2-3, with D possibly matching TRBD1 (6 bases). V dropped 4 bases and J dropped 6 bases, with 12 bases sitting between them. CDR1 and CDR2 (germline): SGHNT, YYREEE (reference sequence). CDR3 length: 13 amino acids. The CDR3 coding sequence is TGTGCCAGCAGCATTAGGGGGATGGATACGCAGTATTTT. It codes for CASSIRGMDTQYF.

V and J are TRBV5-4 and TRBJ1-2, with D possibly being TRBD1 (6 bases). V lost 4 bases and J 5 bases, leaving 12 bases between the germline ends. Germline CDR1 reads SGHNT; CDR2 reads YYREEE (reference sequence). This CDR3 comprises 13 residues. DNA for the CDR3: TGTGCCAGCAGCATGGGGGGCAGTTATGGCTACACCTTC. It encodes CASSMGGSYGYTF.

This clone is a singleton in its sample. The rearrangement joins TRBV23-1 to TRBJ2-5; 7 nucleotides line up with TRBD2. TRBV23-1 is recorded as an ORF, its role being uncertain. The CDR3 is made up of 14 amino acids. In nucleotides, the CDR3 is TGCCAAAACCCCAGCGGGGAGTACCAAGAGACCCAGTACTTC. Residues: CQNPSGEYQETQYF.

The CDR3 sequence: CASSLVVAGPSTDTQYF. CDR3 sequence (DNA): TGCGCCAGCAGCTTGGTGGTAGCGGGGCCTAGCACAGATACGCAGTATTTT. V is TRBV5-1 and J is TRBJ2-3, with 8 bases lining up with TRBD2. This CDR3 comprises 17 residues. Germline V gene lookup returns CDR1 SGHRS and CDR2 YFSETQ. V trimming: 0 bases; J trimming: 0 bases; junction bases outside the gene matches: 6.

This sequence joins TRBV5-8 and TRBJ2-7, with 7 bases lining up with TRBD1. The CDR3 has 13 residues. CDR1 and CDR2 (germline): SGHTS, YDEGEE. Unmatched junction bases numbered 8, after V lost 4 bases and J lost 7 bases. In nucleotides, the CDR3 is TGTGCCAGCAGCGTACAGGGGCCGGGGGAGCAGTACTTC. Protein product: CASSVQGPGEQYF.

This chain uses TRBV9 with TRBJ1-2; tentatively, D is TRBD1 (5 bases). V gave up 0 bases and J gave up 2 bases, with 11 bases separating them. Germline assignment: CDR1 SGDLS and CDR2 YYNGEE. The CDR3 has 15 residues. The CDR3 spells CASSVGGELNYGYTF. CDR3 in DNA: TGTGCCAGCAGCGTAGGGGGGGAGCTGAACTATGGCTACACCTTC.

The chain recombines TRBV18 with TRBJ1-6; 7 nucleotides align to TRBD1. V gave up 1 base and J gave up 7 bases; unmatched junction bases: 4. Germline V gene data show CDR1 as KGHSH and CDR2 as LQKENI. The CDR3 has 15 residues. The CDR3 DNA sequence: TGTGCCAGCTCACCACAAGGGACAGAGAATTCACCCCTCCACTTT. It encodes CASSPQGTENSPLHF.

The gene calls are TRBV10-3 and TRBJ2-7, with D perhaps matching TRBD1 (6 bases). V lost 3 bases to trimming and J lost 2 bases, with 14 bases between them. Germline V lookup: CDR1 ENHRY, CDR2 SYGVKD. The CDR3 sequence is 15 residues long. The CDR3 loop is CAISDTGQTPYEQYF. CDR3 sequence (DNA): TGTGCCATCAGTGACACAGGACAGACGCCCTACGAGCAGTACTTC.

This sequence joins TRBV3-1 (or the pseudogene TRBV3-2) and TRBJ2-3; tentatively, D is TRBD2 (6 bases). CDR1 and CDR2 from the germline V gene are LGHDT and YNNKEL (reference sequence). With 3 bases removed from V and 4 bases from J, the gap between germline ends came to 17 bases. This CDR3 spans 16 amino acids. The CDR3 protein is CASSQEGTGTPDTQYF. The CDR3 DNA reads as TGTGCCAGCAGCCAGGAGGGGACTGGCACTCCAGATACGCAGTATTTT.

In DNA form, the CDR3 reads TGCAGCGTTGACAGGGTGGGCAATGAGCAGTTCTTC. Encoded protein: CSVDRVGNEQFF. The gene calls are TRBV29-1 and TRBJ2-1; D perhaps matches TRBD1 (5 bases). The CDR3 is 12 residues long. From germline, CDR1 is SQVTM and CDR2 ANQGSEA. Deletions cut 3 bases from V and 6 bases from J, with 9 bases between.

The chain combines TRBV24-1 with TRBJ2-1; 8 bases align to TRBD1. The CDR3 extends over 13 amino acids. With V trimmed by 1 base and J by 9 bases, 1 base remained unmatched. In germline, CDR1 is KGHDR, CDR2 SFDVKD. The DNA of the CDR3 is TGTGCCACCAGTGATTTCGACAGGGGTGAGCAGTTCTTC. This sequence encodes CATSDFDRGEQFF.

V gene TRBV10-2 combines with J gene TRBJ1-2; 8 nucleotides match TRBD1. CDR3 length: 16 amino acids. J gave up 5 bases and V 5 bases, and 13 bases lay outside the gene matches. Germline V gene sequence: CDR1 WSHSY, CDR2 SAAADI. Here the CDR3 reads CASSPIRQGAVYGYTF. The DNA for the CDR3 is TGCGCCAGCAGTCCCATCAGGCAGGGGGCCGTGTATGGCTACACCTTC.

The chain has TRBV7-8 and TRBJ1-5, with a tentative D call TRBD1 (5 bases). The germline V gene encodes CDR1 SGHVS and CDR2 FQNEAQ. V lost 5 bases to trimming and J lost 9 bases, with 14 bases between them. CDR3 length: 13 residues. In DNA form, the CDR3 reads TGTGCCAGCAGCCCACCGGGGGTCGGGCCCCAGCATTTT. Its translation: CASSPPGVGPQHF.

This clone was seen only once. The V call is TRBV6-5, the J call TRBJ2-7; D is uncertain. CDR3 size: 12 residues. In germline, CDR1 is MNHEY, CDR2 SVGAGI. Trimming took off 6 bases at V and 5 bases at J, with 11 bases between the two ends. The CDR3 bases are TGTGCCAGCAGCCCCAACTACCACGAGCAGTACTTC. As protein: CASSPNYHEQYF.

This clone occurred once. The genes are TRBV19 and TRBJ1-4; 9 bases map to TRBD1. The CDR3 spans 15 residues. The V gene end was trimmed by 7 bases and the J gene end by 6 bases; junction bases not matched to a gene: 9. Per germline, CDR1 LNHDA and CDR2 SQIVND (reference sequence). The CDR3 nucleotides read TGTGCCAGTACCCGTACAGGGGGCCGGGATGAAAAACTGTTTTTT. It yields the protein CASTRTGGRDEKLFF.

The CDR3, as DNA: TGTGCCAGCAGCGTAGGAGGGACAACACTTGAGCAGTACTTC. Translated, it gives CASSVGGTTLEQYF. This rearrangement joins TRBV9 to TRBJ2-7; possibly TRBD1 for D (6 bases). Germline loops: CDR1 SGDLS, CDR2 YYNGEE. Trimming pared 0 bases from V and 7 bases from J, leaving 14 bases between. The CDR3 spans 14 residues. Drawing the rest from reference TRBV9 and TRBJ2-7, the complete variable domain is DSGVTQTPKHLITATGQRVTLRCSPRSGDLSVYWYQQSLDQGLQFLIQYYNGEERAKGNILERFSAQQFPDLHSELNLSSLELGDSALYFCASSVGGTTLEQYFGPGTRLTVT.

The CDR3 loop is CATSDRDRGSLHF. The DNA for the CDR3 is TGTGCCACCAGTGATCGGGACAGGGGCTCCCTCCACTTT. The J gene is TRBJ1-6, the V gene TRBV24-1, with TRBD1 matching over 10 bases. The CDR3 is 13 residues long. V shed 3 bases and J 14 bases; nucleotides not matched to a gene: 3. Germline V gene data show CDR1 as KGHDR and CDR2 as SFDVKD.

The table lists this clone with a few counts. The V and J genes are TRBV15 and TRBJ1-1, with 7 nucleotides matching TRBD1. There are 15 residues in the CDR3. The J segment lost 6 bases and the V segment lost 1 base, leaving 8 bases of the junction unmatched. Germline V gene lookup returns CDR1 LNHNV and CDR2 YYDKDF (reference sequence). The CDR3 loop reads CATSRVAQGTSEAFF. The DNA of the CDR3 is TGTGCCACCAGCAGAGTGGCACAGGGGACTTCTGAAGCTTTCTTT.

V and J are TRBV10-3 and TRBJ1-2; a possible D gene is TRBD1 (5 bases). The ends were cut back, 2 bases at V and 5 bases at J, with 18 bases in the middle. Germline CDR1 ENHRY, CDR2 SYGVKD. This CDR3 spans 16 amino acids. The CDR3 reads CAISEGRERNLYGYTF. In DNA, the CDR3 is TGTGCCATCAGTGAGGGCAGGGAACGGAATCTTTATGGCTACACCTTC.

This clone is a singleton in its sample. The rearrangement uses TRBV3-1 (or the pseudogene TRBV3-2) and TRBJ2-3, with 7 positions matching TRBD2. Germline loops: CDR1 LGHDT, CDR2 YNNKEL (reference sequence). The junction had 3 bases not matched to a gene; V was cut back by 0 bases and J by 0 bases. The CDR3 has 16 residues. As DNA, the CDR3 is TGTGCCAGCAGCCAAGACGAAGCGGGGAGCACAGATACGCAGTATTTT. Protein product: CASSQDEAGSTDTQYF.

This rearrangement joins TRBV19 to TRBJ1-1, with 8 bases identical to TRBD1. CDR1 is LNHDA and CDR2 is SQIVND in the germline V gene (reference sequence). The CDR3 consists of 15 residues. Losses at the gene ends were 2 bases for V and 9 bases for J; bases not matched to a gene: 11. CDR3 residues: CASSIYPGTGLQAFF. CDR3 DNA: TGTGCCAGTAGTATATATCCCGGGACAGGCCTACAAGCTTTCTTT. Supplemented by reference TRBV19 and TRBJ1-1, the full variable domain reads DGGITQSPKYLFRKEGQNVTLSCEQNLNHDAMYWYRQDPGQGLRLIYYSQIVNDFQKGDIAEGYSVSREKKESFPLTVTSAQKNPTAFYLCASSIYPGTGLQAFFGQGTRLTVV.